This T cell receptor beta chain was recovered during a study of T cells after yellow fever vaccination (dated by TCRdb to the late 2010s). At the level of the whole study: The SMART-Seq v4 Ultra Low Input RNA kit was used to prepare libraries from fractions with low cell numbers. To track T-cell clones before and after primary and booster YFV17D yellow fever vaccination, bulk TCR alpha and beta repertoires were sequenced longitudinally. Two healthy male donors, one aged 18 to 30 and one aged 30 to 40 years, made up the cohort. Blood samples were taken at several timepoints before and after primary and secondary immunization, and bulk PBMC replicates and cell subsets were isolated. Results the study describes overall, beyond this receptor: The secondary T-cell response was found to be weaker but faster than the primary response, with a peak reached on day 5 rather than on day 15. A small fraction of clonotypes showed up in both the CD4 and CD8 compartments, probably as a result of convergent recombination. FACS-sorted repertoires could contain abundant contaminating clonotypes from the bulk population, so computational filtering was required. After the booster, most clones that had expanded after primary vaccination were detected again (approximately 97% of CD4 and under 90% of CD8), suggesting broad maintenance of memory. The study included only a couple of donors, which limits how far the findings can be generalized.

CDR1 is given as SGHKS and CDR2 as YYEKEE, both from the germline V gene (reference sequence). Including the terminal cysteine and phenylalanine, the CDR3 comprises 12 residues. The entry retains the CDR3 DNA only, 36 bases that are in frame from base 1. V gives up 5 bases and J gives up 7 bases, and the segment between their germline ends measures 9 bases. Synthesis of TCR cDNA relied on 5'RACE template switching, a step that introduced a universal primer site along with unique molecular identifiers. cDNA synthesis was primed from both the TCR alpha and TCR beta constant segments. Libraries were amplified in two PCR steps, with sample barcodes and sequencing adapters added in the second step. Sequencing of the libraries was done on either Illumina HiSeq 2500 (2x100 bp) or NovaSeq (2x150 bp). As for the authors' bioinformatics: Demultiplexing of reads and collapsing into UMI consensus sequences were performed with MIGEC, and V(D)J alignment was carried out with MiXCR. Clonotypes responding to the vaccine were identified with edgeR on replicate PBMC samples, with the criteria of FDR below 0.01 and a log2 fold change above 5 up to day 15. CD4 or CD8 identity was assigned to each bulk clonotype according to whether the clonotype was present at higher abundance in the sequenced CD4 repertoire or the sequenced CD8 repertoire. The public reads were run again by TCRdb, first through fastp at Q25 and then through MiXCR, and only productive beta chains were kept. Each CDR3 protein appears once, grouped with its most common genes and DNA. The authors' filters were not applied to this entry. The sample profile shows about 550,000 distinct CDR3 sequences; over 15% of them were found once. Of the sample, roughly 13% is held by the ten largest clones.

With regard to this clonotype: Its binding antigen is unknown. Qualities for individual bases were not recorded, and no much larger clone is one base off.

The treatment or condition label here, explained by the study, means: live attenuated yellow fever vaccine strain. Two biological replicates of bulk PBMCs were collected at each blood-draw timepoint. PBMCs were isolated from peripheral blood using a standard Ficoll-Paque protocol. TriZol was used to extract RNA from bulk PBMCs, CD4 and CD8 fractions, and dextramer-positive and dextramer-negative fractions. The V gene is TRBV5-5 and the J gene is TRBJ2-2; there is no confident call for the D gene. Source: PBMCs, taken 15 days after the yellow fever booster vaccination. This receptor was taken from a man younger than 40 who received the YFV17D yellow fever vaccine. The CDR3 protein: CASRSRSGELFF. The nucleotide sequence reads TGTGCCAGCAGATCCAGAAGCGGGGAGCTGTTTTTT. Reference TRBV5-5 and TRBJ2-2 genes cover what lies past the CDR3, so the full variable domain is DAGVTQSPTHLIKTRGQQVTLRCSPISGHKSVSWYQQVLGQGPQFIFQYYEKEERGRGNFPDRFSARQFPNYSSELNVNALLLGDSALYLCASRSRSGELFFGEGSRLTVL.